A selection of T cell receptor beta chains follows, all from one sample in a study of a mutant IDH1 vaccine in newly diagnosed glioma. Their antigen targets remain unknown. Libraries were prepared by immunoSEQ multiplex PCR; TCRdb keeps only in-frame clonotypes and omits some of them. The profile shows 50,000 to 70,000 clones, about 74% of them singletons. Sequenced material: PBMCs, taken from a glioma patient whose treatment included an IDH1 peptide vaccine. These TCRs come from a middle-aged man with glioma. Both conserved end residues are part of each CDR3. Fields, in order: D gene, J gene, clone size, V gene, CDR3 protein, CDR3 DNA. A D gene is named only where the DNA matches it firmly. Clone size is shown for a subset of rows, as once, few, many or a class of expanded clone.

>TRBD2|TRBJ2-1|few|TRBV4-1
CASSQDRASGGTNEQFF
TGCGCCAGCAGCCAAGATCGTGCTAGCGGGGGGACCAATGAGCAGTTCTTC
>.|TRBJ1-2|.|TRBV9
CASSPPSHYGYTF
TGTGCCAGCAGCCCCCCGAGTCACTATGGCTACACCTTC
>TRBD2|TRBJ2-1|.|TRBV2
CASSEMGGGNEQFF
TGTGCCAGCAGTGAAATGGGCGGGGGCAATGAGCAGTTCTTC
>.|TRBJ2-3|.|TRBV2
CASTAVTSTDTQYF
TGTGCCAGCACAGCGGTAACTAGCACAGATACGCAGTATTTT
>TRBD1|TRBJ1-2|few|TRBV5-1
CASSLGDRNGYTF
TGCGCCAGCAGCTTGGGGGACAGGAACGGCTACACCTTC
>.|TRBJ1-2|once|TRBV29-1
CSVGPESYGYTF
TGCAGCGTTGGACCCGAGAGCTATGGCTACACCTTC
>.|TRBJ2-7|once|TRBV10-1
CASSRPNAEQYF
TGCGCCAGCTCCCGGCCTAATGCCGAGCAGTACTTC
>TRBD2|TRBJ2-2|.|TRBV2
CASSELAGVVSGELFF
TGTGCCAGCAGTGAACTAGCGGGGGTCGTGTCCGGGGAGCTGTTTTTT
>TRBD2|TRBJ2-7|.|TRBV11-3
CASSLAGGAEQYF
TGTGCCAGCAGCTTAGCGGGGGGAGCGGAGCAGTACTTC
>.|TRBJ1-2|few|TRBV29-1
CSVDAGYYGYTF
TGCAGCGTTGATGCAGGGTACTATGGCTACACCTTC
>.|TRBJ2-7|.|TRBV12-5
CASGFSTSRGQPYEQYF
TGTGCTAGTGGTTTTTCCACCAGCCGCGGACAGCCATACGAGCAGTACTTC
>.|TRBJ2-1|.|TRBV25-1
CASSELGAEGYNEQFF
TGTGCCAGCAGTGAATTAGGGGCAGAGGGGTACAATGAGCAGTTCTTC
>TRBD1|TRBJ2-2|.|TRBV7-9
CASGWTGEAGELFF
TGTGCCAGCGGGTGGACAGGGGAAGCCGGGGAGCTGTTTTTT
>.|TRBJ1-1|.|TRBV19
CASSYRVDAFF
TGTGCCAGTAGTTACAGGGTTGACGCTTTCTTT
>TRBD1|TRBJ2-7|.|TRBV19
CASSIGSGGVSEQYF
TGTGCCAGTAGTATAGGATCAGGGGGTGTCAGCGAGCAGTACTTC
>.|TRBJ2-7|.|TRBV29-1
CSILANSYEQYF
TGCAGCATTCTGGCCAACTCCTACGAGCAGTACTTC
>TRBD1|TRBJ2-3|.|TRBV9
CASSVGYRGSSTDTQYF
TGTGCCAGCAGCGTAGGGTACAGGGGTTCTAGCACAGATACGCAGTATTTT
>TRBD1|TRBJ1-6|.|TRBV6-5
CASSRQGWDSPLHF
TGTGCCAGCAGCCGACAGGGGTGGGATTCACCCCTCCACTTT
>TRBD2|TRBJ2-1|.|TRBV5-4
CASSLASGGPRNEQFF
TGTGCCAGCAGCTTGGCTAGCGGGGGCCCCCGCAATGAGCAGTTCTTC
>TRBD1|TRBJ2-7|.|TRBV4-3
CASSSRDRGHEQYF
TGCGCCAGCAGCTCCCGGGACAGGGGTCACGAGCAGTACTTC
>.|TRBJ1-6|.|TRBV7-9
CASSRDYNSPLHF
TGTGCCAGCAGCCGGGACTATAATTCACCCCTCCACTTT
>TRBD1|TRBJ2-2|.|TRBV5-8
CASSEPGQGTGELFF
TGTGCCAGCAGTGAGCCGGGACAGGGTACCGGGGAGCTGTTTTTT
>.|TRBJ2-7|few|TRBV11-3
CASSPSHYTPYEQYF
TGTGCCAGCAGCCCCAGCCACTACACTCCCTACGAGCAGTACTTC
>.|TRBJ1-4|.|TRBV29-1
CSVRVGGTNEKLFF
TGCAGCGTTCGGGTAGGGGGAACTAATGAAAAACTGTTTTTT
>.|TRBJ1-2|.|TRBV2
CASSEALSGPYGYTF
TGTGCCAGCAGTGAAGCGCTGTCAGGGCCGTATGGCTACACCTTC
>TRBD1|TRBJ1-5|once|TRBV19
CASTHQGGGNQPQHF
TGTGCCAGTACTCATCAGGGGGGGGGCAATCAGCCCCAGCATTTT